This TCR beta chain stems from a study of human T cells and chemical hapten exposure. Study conclusions and caveats: In comparison with controls, expanded TCRs gave rise to a significantly larger number of large CDR3 similarity clusters.

The ends were cut back, 0 bases at V and 4 bases at J, with 3 bases in the middle. Germline CDR1 KGHSH, CDR2 LQKENI. CDR3 size: 12 residues. Time point described: patch test 3, about 24 weeks after DPC sensitization. Treatment described: therapeutic diphenylcyclopropenone sensitization with weekly scalp DPC. TCRdb re-called the RACE reads with MiXCR, one entry per CDR3 protein. The sample holds 120,000 or so distinct CDR3 sequences; approximately 10% are singletons and the top ten take about 2.4%. With regard to this clonotype: The antigen is undetermined.

The TCR was taken from a woman aged 45-65 years with alopecia areata. Some clones in this sample may be carry-over from other donors' samples. The chain recombines TRBV18 with TRBJ2-5; D ambiguous. This material consisted of whole blood, taken in connection with sensitization to the hapten diphenylcyclopropenone (DPC). The chain's CDR3 is CASSPPGETQYF. CDR3 DNA: TGTGCCAGCTCACCACCGGGAGAGACCCAGTACTTC.